Each of the 10 T cell receptor beta chains below was sequenced from the same sample in a study of regulatory T cells in long-lasting Graves disease. HTBI primers from iRepertoire and Arm-PCR of CDR3 regions yielded the TCR beta libraries. TCRdb re-derived calls from the multiplex PCR reads in MiXCR, one entry per CDR3 protein. Among 500,000 to 700,000 distinct CDR3 sequences listed, roughly 15% were seen once. Time point of the sample: newly diagnosed GD, antithyroid drugs for less than 3 months. The TCR library used RNA extracted from PBMCs. The data were also submitted as part of a second study, on T cells in Graves' hyperthyroidism and ophthalmopathy.

Specimen: peripheral blood mononuclear cells (PBMCs), collected at new diagnosis, from a patient treated with antithyroid drugs. Source of these receptors: a woman in her twenties or thirties with Graves disease.

There are many counts of this clonotype. The chain has TRBV5-1 and TRBJ2-1, with TRBD2 as a possible D gene (5 bases). Trimming cost V 4 bases and J 5 bases, with 19 bases left between them. CDR1 and CDR2 (germline): SGHRS, YFSETQ. CDR3 length: 16 amino acids. CDR3 sequence (DNA): TGCGCCAGCAGCCCTATACTAGTTATTGGTGACAATGAGCAGTTCTTC. Protein sequence: CASSPILVIGDNEQFF.

The table lists this clonotype with a few counts. The chain carries TRBV6-9 and TRBJ2-2; TRBD2 matches 7 bases. The CDR3 sequence is 14 residues long. From germline, CDR1 is MNHGY and CDR2 SVAAGI. Unmatched junction bases numbered 6, after V lost 4 bases and J lost 7 bases. In nucleotides, the CDR3 is TGTGCCAGCAGTTGGGGGGGGATTCGCGGGGAGCTGTTTTTT. This codes for CASSWGGIRGELFF.

The chain employs TRBV20-1 and TRBJ2-2; 9 nucleotides match TRBD2. V shed 0 bases and J 5 bases; nucleotides not matched to a gene: 13. Germline V CDR1 and CDR2: DFQATT, SNEGSKA (reference sequence). The CDR3 is 18 residues long. CDR3 sequence (DNA): TGCAGTGCTAGAGATGGTGGTAGCGGGAGAGCACTTACCGGGGAGCTGTTTTTT. This sequence encodes CSARDGGSGRALTGELFF.

The rearrangement links TRBV30 to TRBJ1-1; TRBD1 aligns across 8 bases. CDR3 size: 12 residues. Unmatched junction bases numbered 2, after V lost 4 bases and J lost 4 bases. Germline V gene sequence: CDR1 GTSNPN, CDR2 SVGIG (reference sequence). The chain's CDR3 is CAWNRGCTEAFF. The CDR3 coding sequence is TGTGCCTGGAACAGGGGGTGCACTGAAGCTTTCTTT.

This clonotype has just a few counts. The rearrangement joins TRBV4-2 to TRBJ1-1, with a possible D match to TRBD1 (6 bases). CDR1 is LGHNA and CDR2 is YNFKEQ in the germline V gene. Trimming shortened V by 3 bases and J by 7 bases, and 12 bases separated the two germline ends. This CDR3 contains 13 residues. This CDR3 reads CASSQTGQGEAFF. The CDR3 DNA reads TGTGCCAGCAGCCAGACGGGACAAGGTGAAGCTTTCTTT.

The sample holds a few counts of this clonotype. The chain recombines TRBV20-1 with TRBJ1-6; D is possibly TRBD1 (5 bases). Between the trimmed V and J ends, which lost 0 bases and 2 bases, there was a span of 14 bases. The CDR3 consists of 17 residues. Germline V gene data show CDR1 as DFQATT and CDR2 as SNEGSKA (reference sequence). The CDR3 nucleotides read TGCAGTGCTAGAGATGGCAACAGGATCACCTATAATTCACCCCTCCACTTT. It specifies CSARDGNRITYNSPLHF.

This chain uses TRBV5-1 with TRBJ1-6; TRBD1 might be the D (5 bases). Trimming pared 6 bases from V and 7 bases from J, leaving 17 bases between. Germline values: CDR1 SGHRS, CDR2 YFSETQ. The CDR3 is 15 amino acids. The CDR3: CASTSQQGGNSPLHF. For the CDR3, the DNA is TGCGCCAGCACCTCTCAGCAGGGTGGGAATTCACCCCTCCACTTT.

This clonotype was recorded at least ten times. CDR3 region: CASSQDKTSSGNIQYF. The CDR3, as DNA: TGTGCCAGCAGCCAAGACAAAACTAGCTCAGGAAACATTCAGTACTTC. The J gene is TRBJ2-4, the V gene TRBV5-8; D may be TRBD2 (6 bases). CDR3 length: 16 residues. The V gene's germline CDR1 is SGHTS and CDR2 YDEGEE. V was trimmed by 4 bases and J by 6 bases, leaving 20 bases between them.

This clonotype was seen a few times. V is TRBV27 and J is TRBJ1-5; 9 bases align to TRBD1. Trimming removed 5 bases from V and 9 bases from J; junction bases left unmatched: 8. Germline CDR1 is MNHEY and CDR2 is SMNVEV (reference sequence). The CDR3 spans 14 residues. The CDR3 spells CASSADRGSWPQHF. Written as DNA, the CDR3 is TGTGCCAGCAGTGCGGACAGGGGTTCGTGGCCCCAGCATTTT.

The chain combines TRBV20-1 with TRBJ1-2; the D is unclear. Germline V gene sequence: CDR1 DFQATT, CDR2 SNEGSKA (reference sequence). Trimming left V 6 bases short and J 4 bases short, with 9 bases between. The CDR3 consists of 11 residues. The CDR3, as DNA: TGCAGTGCCCGGGCTGCCTATGGCTACACCTTC. It yields the protein CSARAAYGYTF.